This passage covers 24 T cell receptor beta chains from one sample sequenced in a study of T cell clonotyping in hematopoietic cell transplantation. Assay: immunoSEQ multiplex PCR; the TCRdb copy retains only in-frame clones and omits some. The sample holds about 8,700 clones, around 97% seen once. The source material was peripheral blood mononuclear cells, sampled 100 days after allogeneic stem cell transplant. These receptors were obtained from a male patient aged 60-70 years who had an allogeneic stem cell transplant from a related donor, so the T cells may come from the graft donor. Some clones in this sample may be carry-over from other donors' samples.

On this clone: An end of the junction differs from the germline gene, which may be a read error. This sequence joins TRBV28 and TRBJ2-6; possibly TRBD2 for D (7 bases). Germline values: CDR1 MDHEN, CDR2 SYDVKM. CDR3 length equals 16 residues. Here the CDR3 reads CASTLGGAGGANVLTF. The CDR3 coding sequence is TGTGCCAGCACTTTAGGGGGGGCAGGTGGGGCCAACGTCCTGACTTTC.

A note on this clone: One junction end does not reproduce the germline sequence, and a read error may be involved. CDR3 bases: TGTGCTAGCAGCTTAGCGAGCGGGGATACAGATACGCAGTATTTT. Its translation: CASSLASGDTDTQYF. This chain links TRBV7-7 with TRBJ2-3, with 7 positions matching TRBD2. Germline V lookup: CDR1 SSHAT, CDR2 FNYEAQ (reference sequence). This CDR3 region has 15 residues.

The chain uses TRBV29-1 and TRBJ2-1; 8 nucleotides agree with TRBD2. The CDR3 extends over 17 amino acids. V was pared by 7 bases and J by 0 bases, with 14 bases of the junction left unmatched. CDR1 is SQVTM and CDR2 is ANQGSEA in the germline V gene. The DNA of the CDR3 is TGCAGCGCTTATGGGTGGGCGGGGGGAAGCTCCTACAATGAGCAGTTCTTC. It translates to CSAYGWAGGSSYNEQFF.

The CDR3 is CASNPTTRGSTEAFF. Written as DNA, the CDR3 is TGTGCCAGCAACCCGACGACGAGGGGTTCCACTGAAGCTTTCTTT. The chain has TRBV6-5 and TRBJ1-1; a weak D match, TRBD1 (5 bases). Germline V lookup: CDR1 MNHEY, CDR2 SVGAGI. The CDR3 sequence is 15 residues long. Trimming removed 7 bases from V and 4 bases from J, with 19 bases in between.

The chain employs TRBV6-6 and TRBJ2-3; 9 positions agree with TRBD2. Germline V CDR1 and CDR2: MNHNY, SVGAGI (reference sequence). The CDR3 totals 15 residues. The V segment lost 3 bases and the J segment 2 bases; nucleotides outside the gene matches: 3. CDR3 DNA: TGTGCCAGCAGTTATAGCGGGGGTGACACAGATACGCAGTATTTT. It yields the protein CASSYSGGDTDTQYF.

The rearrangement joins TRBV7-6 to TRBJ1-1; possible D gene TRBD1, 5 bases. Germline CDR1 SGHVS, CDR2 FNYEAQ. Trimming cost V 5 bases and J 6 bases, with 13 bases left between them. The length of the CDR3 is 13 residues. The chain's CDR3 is CASSRTRGAEAFF. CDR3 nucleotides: TGTGCCAGCAGCCGCACGCGGGGGGCTGAAGCTTTCTTT.

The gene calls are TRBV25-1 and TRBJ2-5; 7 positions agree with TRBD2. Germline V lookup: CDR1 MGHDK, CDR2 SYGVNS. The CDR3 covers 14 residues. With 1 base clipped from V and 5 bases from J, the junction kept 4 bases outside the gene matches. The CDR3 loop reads CASSEWGGRETQYF. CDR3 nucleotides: TGTGCCAGCAGTGAATGGGGGGGTAGGGAGACCCAGTACTTC.

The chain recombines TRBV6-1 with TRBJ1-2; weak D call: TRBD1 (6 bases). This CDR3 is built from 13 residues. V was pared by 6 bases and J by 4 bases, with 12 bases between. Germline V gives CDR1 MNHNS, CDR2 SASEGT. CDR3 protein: CASRKAGAYGYTF. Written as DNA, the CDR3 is TGTGCCAGCAGGAAGGCAGGGGCCTATGGCTACACCTTC.

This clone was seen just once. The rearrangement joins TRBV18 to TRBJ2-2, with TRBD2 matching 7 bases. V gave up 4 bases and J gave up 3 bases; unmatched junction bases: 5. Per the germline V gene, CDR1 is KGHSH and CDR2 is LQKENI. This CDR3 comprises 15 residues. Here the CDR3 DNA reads TGTGCCAGCTCACAGCGGGGAGCGGACACCGGGGAGCTGTTTTTT. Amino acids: CASSQRGADTGELFF. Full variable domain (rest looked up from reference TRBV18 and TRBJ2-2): NAGVMQNPRHLVRRRGQEARLRCSPMKGHSHVYWYRQLPEEGLKFMVYLQKENIIDESGMPKERFSAEFPKEGPSILRIQQVVRGDSAAYFCASSQRGADTGELFFGEGSRLTVL.

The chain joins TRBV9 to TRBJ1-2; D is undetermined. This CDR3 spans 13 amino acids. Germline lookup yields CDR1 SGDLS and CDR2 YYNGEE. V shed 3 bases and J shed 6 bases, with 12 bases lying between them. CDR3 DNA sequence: TGTGCCAGCAGCGACCGCCGGTCCGATGGCTACACCTTC. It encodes CASSDRRSDGYTF.

The CDR3 loop is CASSPAGGTGHQPQHF. The CDR3 coding sequence is TGCGCCAGCAGCCCCGCTGGTGGGACAGGACATCAGCCCCAGCATTTT. The chain employs TRBV5-1 and TRBJ1-5, with TRBD1 matching over 8 bases. This CDR3 is 16 amino acids long. Germline V gives CDR1 SGHRS, CDR2 YFSETQ. V gave up 4 bases and J gave up 5 bases; unmatched junction bases: 11.

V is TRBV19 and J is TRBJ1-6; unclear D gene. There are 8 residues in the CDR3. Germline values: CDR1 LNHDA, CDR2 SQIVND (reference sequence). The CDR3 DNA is TGTGGGACTTCACCCCTCCACTTT. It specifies CGTSPLHF.

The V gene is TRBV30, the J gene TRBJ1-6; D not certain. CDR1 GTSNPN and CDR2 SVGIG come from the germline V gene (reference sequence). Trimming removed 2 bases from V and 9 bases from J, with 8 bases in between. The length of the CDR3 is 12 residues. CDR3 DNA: TGTGCCTGGAGTCCCCATGCTTCACCCCTCCACTTT. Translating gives CAWSPHASPLHF.

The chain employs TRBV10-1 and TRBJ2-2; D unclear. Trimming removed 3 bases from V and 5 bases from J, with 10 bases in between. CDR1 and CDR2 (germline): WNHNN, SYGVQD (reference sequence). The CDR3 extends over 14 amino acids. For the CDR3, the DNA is TGCGCCAGCAGTGATAGAGGAAATACCGGGGAGCTGTTTTTT. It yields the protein CASSDRGNTGELFF.

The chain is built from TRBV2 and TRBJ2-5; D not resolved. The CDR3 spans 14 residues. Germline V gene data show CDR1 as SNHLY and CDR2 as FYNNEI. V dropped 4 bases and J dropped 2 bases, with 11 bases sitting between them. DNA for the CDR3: TGTGCCAGCAGTGGGTGGGCCCGGCAAGAGACCCAGTACTTC. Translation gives CASSGWARQETQYF.

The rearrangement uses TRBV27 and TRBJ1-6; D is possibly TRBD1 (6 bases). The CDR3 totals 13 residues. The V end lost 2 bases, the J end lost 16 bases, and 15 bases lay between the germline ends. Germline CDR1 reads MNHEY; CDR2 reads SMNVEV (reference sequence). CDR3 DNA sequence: TGTGCCAGCAGTTTAAACGCAGCGGGACAACTCCACTTT. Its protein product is CASSLNAAGQLHF.

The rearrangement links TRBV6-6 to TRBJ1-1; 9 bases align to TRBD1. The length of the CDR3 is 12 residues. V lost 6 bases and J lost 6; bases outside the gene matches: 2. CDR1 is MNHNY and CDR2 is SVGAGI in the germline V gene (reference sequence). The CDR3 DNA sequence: TGTGCCAGCAGAACAGGGGGCCCTGAAGCTTTCTTT. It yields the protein CASRTGGPEAFF.

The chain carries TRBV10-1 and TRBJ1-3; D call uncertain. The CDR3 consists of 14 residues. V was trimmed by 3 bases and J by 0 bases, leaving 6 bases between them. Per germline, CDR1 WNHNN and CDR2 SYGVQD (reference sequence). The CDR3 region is CASSESSSGNTIYF. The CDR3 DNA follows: TGCGCCAGCAGTGAAAGTTCCTCTGGAAACACCATATATTTT.

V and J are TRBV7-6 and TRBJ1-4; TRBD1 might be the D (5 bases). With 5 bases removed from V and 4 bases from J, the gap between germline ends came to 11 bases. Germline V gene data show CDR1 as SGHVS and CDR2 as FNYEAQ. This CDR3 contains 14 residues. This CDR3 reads CASSTDRSNEKLFF. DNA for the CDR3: TGTGCCAGCAGCACTGACAGAAGTAATGAAAAACTGTTTTTT.

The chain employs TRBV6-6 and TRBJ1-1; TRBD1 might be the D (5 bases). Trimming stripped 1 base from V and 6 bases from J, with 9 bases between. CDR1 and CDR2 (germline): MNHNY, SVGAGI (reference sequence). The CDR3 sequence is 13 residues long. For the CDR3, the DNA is TGTGCCAGCAGTTACTTTGGGGGGGCTGAAGCTTTCTTT. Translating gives CASSYFGGAEAFF.

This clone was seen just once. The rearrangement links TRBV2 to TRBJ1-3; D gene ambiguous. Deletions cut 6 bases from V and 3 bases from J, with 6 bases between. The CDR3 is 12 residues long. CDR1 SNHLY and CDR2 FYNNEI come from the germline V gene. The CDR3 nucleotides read TGTGCCAGCAGCGGGAATGGAAACACCATATATTTT. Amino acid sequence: CASSGNGNTIYF.

The CDR3 DNA follows: TGTGCCAGCAGCTCCAGCCTGATCGGAGATAGCAATCAGCCCCAGCATTTT. Residues: CASSSSLIGDSNQPQHF. The chain employs TRBV11-2 and TRBJ1-5, with unresolved D. Germline-derived CDR1 and CDR2 are SGHAT and FQNNGV. Trimming removed 4 bases at V and 0 bases at J, with 16 bases between. This CDR3 comprises 17 residues.

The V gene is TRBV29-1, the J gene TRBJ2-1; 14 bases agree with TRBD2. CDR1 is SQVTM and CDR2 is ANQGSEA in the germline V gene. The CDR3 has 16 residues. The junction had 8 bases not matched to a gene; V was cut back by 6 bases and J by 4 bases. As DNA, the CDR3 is TGCAGCGTCTCCGGACTAGCGGGGGGCAGGTACAATGAGCAGTTCTTC. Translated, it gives CSVSGLAGGRYNEQFF.

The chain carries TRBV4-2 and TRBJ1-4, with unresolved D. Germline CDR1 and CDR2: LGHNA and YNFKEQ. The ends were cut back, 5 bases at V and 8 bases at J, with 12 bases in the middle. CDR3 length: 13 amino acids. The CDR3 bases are TGTGCCAGCAGCTTGGAGGTAGGGGAAAAACTGTTTTTT. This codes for CASSLEVGEKLFF.